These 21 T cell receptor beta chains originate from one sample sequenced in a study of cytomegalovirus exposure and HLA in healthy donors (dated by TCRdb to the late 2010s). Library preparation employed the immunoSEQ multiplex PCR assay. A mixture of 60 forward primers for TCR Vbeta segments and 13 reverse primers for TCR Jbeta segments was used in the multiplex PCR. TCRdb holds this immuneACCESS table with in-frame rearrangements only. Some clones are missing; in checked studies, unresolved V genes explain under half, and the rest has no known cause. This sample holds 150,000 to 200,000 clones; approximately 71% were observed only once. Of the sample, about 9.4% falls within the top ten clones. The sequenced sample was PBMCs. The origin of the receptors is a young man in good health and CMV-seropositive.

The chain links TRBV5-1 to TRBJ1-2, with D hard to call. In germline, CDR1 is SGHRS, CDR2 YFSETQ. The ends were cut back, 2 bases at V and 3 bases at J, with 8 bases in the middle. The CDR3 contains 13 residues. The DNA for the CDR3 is TGCGCCAGCAGCTTCGGTAGTGACTATGGCTACACCTTC. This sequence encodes CASSFGSDYGYTF.

The CDR3 DNA sequence: TGTGCCATCAGTGTAGGACAGGGTCTGGACGAGCAGTACTTC. It is translated as CAISVGQGLDEQYF. The chain joins TRBV10-3 to TRBJ2-7; TRBD1 aligns across 8 bases. This CDR3 contains 14 residues. CDR1 ENHRY and CDR2 SYGVKD come from the germline V gene. V trimming: 4 bases; J trimming: 5 bases; junction bases outside the gene matches: 7.

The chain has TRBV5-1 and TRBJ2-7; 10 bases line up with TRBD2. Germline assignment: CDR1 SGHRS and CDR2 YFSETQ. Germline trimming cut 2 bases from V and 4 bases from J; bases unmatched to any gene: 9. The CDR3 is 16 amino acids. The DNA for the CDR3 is TGCGCCAGCAGCTTAAGCGGGAGGGGTCTCGGGTACGAGCAGTACTTC. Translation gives CASSLSGRGLGYEQYF.

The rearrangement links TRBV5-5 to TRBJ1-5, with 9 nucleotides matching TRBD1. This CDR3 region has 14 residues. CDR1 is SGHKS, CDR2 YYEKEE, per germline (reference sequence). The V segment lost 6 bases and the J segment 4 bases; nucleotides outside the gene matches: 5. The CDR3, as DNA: TGTGCCAGCACCGAGACAGGGGGAAATCAGCCCCAGCATTTT. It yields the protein CASTETGGNQPQHF.

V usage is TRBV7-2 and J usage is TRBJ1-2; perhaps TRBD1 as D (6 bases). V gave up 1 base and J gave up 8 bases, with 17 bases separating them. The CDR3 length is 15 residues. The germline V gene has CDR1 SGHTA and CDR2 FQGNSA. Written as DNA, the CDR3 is TGTGCCAGCAGCTTAGACTCGGGGGGCCCAAACGGCTACACCTTC. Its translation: CASSLDSGGPNGYTF.

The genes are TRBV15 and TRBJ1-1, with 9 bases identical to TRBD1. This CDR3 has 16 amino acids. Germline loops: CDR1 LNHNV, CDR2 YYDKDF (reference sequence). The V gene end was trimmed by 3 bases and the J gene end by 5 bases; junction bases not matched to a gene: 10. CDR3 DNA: TGTGCCACCAGCAGCAGCACAGGGGGCGCCAGGACTGAAGCTTTCTTT. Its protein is CATSSSTGGARTEAFF.

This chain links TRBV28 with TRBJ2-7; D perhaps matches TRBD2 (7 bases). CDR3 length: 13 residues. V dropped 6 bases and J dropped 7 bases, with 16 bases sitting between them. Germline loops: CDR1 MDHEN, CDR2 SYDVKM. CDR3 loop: CASRDRGAREQYF. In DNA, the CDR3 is TGTGCCAGCAGGGACCGGGGGGCGAGGGAGCAGTACTTC.

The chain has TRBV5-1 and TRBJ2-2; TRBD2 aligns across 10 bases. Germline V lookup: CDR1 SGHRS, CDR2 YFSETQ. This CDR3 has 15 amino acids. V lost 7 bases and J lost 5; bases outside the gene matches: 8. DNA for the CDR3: TGCGCCAGCCATTATACGACTAGCGGGACCGGGGAGCTGTTTTTT. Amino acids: CASHYTTSGTGELFF.

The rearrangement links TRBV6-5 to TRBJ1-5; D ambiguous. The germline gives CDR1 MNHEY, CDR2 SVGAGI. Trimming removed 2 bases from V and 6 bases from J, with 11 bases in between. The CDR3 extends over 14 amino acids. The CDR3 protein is CASSYGGSRQPQHF. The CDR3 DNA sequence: TGTGCCAGCAGTTACGGAGGGTCGCGTCAGCCCCAGCATTTT.

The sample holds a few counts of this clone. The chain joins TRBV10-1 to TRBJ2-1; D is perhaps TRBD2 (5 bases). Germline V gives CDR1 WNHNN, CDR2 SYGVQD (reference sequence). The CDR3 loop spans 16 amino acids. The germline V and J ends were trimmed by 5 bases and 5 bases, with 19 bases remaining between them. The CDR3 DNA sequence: TGCGCCAGCAGTCACTCGAGTACTTACGGGGACAATGAGCAGTTCTTC. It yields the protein CASSHSSTYGDNEQFF.

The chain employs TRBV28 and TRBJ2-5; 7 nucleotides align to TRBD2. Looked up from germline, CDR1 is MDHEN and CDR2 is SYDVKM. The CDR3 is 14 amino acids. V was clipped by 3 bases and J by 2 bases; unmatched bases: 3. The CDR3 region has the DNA TGTGCCAGCAGTTTGGCGGGGGTACAAGAGACCCAGTACTTC. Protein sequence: CASSLAGVQETQYF.

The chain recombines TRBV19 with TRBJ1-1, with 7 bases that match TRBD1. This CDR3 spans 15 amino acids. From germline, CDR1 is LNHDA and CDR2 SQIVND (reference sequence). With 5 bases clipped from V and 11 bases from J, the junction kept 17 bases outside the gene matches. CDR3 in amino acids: CASSVPVGQSNRAFF. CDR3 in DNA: TGTGCCAGTAGTGTACCAGTGGGACAGTCGAACAGGGCTTTCTTT.

The DNA of the CDR3 is TGTGCCAGCAGCCAAGCGGGACAGTTAGCCAAAAACATTCAGTACTTC. Encoded protein: CASSQAGQLAKNIQYF. The J gene is TRBJ2-4, the V gene TRBV4-2; 7 bases align to TRBD1. Germline V gene data show CDR1 as LGHNA and CDR2 as YNFKEQ. V trimming: 1 base; J trimming: 0 bases; junction bases outside the gene matches: 3. CDR3 length: 16 amino acids.

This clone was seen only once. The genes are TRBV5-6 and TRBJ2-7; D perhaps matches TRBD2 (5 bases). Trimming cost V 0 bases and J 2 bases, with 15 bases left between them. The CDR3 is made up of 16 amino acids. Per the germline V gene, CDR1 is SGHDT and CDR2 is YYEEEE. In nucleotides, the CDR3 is TGTGCCAGCAGCTTGGCCGGCCGGGAAAGGCCCTACGAGCAGTACTTC. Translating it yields CASSLAGRERPYEQYF.

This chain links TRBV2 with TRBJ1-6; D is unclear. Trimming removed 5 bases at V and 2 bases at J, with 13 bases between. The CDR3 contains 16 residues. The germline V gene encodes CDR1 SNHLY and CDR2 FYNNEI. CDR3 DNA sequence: TGTGCCAGCAGTACCACAGCCACCCCCTATAATTCACCCCTCCACTTT. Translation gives CASSTTATPYNSPLHF.

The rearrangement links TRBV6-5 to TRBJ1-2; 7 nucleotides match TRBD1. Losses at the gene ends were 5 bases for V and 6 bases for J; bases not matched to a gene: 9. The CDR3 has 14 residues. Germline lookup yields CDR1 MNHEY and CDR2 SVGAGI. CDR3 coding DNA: TGTGCCAGCAGTAGCTACCTCGGGACAGATGGCTACACCTTC. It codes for CASSSYLGTDGYTF.

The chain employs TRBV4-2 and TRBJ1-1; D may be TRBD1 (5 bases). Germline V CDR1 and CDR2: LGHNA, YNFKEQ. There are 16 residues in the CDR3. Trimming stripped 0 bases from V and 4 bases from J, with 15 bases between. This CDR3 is CASSQDLGGYGTEAFF. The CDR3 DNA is TGTGCCAGCAGCCAAGATCTTGGGGGGTATGGCACTGAAGCTTTCTTT.

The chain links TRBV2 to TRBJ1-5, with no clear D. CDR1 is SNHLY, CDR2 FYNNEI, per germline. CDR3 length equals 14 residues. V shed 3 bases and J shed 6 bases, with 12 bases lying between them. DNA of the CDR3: TGTGCCAGCAGTGATGCGGGATTCGTTCAGCCCCAGCATTTT. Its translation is CASSDAGFVQPQHF. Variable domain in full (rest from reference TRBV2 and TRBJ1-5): EPEVTQTPSHQVTQMGQEVILRCVPISNHLYFYWYRQILGQKVEFLVSFYNNEISEKSEIFDDQFSVERPDGSNFTLKIRSTKLEDSAMYFCASSDAGFVQPQHFGDGTRLSIL.

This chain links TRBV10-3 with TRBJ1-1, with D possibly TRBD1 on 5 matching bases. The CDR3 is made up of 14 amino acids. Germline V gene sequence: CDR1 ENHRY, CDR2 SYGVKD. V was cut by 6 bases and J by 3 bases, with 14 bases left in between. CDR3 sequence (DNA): TGTGCCATCAGGGGGGGGTTGTTCGACACTGAAGCTTTCTTT. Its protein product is CAIRGGLFDTEAFF.

CDR3 sequence (DNA): TGTGCCAGCAGCTTCTTTACTAGCGTAGAACCCTACGAGCAGTACTTC. This codes for CASSFFTSVEPYEQYF. This chain connects TRBV5-4 to TRBJ2-7, with 7 bases matching TRBD2. The trim removed 2 bases at V and 2 bases at J, leaving 10 bases unmatched. The CDR3 totals 16 residues. Germline V CDR1 and CDR2: SGHNT, YYREEE (reference sequence).

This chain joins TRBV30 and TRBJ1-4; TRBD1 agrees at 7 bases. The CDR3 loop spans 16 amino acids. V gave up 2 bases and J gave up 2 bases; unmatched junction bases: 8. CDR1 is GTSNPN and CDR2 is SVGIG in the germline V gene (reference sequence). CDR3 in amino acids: CAWSKGGAFTNEKLFF. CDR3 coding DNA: TGTGCCTGGAGTAAAGGGGGCGCTTTCACTAATGAAAAACTGTTTTTT. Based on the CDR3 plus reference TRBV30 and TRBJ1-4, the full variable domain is SQTIHQWPATLVQPVGSPLSLECTVEGTSNPNLYWYRQAAGRGLQLLFYSVGIGQISSEVPQNLSASRPQDRQFILSSKKLLLSDSGFYLCAWSKGGAFTNEKLFFGSGTQLSVL.